This TCR beta chain was sequenced in a study of CD8 T cells in Susac syndrome (dated by TCRdb to the late 2010s). Some background on the complete study: The study used repertoire sequencing to test whether antigen drove CD8+ T cell activation and differentiation in Susac syndrome. Clonality of the CD8+ T cell repertoire was compared between over 10 healthy donors, some 14 Susac syndrome patients and 15 or so multiple sclerosis patients. Study-level results and caveats: The number of individuals in the TCR sequencing and HLA analysis was recognized as being relatively small.

This clonotype has a handful of counts. Its antigen is unknown. One base away there is no much larger clone; base qualities are not given. Peripheral blood CD8+ and CD4+ T cells from healthy donors, Susac syndrome patients and multiple sclerosis patients were profiled using high-throughput TCR beta sequencing. The multiple sclerosis controls were treatment-naive patients whose relapsing-remitting disease, either stable or active, fulfilled the revised McDonald criteria. Bulk CD8+ and CD4+ T cells were purified by magnetic negative isolation, while CD8+ TEMRA cells were enriched using FACS. Blood was drawn into EDTA tubes, processed within 24 hours, and PBMCs were isolated by density gradient centrifugation. PBMCs intended for TCR sequencing were cryopreserved in liquid nitrogen and were subsequently thawed in a 37 degrees C water bath. The sorted or isolated CD4+, CD8+ and CD8+ TEMRA cells reached a purity of at least 90%.

RNA was extracted using the RNeasy kit, and roughly 0.5 to 1 ug of the RNA was reverse transcribed with random hexamers. TCR beta CDR3 regions were amplified with the immunoSEQ multiplex PCR assay covering 54 Vbeta and 13 Jbeta segments. PCR amplification bias was corrected by using a synthetic template baseline for primer optimization and computational correction. For the original study's pipeline: Reads were annotated to V, D and J genes per IMGT and analyzed with immunoSEQ Analyzer, keeping only productive sequences. To calculate clonality, Shannon entropy was normalized by log2 of the number of productive unique sequences and then subtracted from one. Public and private clones were assessed among the 100 most prevalent clones of each patient and control. Clones were defined as Susac-specific if absent from the healthy and MS cohorts, from over a thousand published viral clones and from other ImmuneACCESS disease sequences. TCRdb handled the public reads itself, with Q25 trimming in fastp and clone calling in MiXCR, and kept productive beta chains. CDR3 protein sequences are deduplicated, and each keeps its most common genes and DNA. Here the V and J calls rest on TCRdb's processing, not on the authors' analysis. The sample table contains about 280,000 distinct CDR3 sequences; only one count was recorded for about 85% of them. The ten largest account for over 0.1% of the sample.

From a lookup of the germline V gene (reference sequence), CDR1 and CDR2 are SEHNR and FQNEAQ. A distance of 16 bases separates the germline ends of V and J, which lose 2 bases and 0 bases respectively. From the cysteine through the phenylalanine, the CDR3 covers 17 amino acids. Only CDR3 DNA is held: 51 bases, read in frame from base 1. This chain joins TRBV7-9 to TRBJ1-1; no D gene is confidently identified. The receptor comes from a human donor with multiple sclerosis. The specimen sequenced was CD8+ T cells from PBMCs. Here is the DNA: TGTGCCAGCAGCTTAAAAGCACTGGCGGGCATGAACACTGAAGCTTTCTTT. The translation is CASSLKALAGMNTEAFF.